One sample yielded the 8 T cell receptor beta chains listed below, sequenced in a study of T cells after yellow fever vaccination. TCRdb re-called the 5' RACE reads with MiXCR, one entry per CDR3 protein. The sample holds approximately 550,000 distinct CDR3 sequences, 19% seen once. The sample in question was PBMCs, obtained 15 days after the yellow fever booster vaccination. Receptors were obtained from a man aged 30 to 39 who received the YFV17D yellow fever vaccine.

This clonotype turned up a few times. The chain couples TRBV7-2 to TRBJ2-7; TRBD2 matches at 13 bases. The germline CDR1 and CDR2 sequences are SGHTA and FQGNSA. There are 15 residues in the CDR3. The J segment lost 7 bases and the V segment lost 2 bases, leaving 5 bases of the junction unmatched. The CDR3 reads CASSLLGLAGREQYF. CDR3 DNA sequence: TGTGCCAGCAGCTTATTGGGACTAGCGGGACGGGAGCAGTACTTC.

The rearrangement joins TRBV23-1 to TRBJ2-5; either TRBD1 or TRBD2 may fit D (5 bases each). TRBV23-1 is marked as an open reading frame, function uncertain. The CDR3 sequence is 15 residues long. Trimming stripped 6 bases from V and 5 bases from J, with 19 bases between. The CDR3 spells CASRGRPRGVETQYF. The CDR3, as DNA: TGCGCCAGCAGGGGACGCCCGAGGGGTGTTGAGACCCAGTACTTC.

There are a few counts of this clonotype. The gene calls are TRBV5-6 and TRBJ2-7; 7 bases are a match to TRBD2. Germline loops: CDR1 SGHDT, CDR2 YYEEEE. CDR3 size: 15 residues. Trimming at V came to 0 bases and at J to 2 bases, leaving 5 bases not matched to a gene. The CDR3 region has the DNA TGTGCCAGCAGCTTGGGGGGCGGGAGTACCTACGAGCAGTACTTC. It yields the protein CASSLGGGSTYEQYF.

The rearrangement joins TRBV29-1 to TRBJ2-7, with D perhaps given as TRBD1 or TRBD2 (5 bases each). The CDR3 is 12 amino acids. Trimming removed 5 bases from V and 3 bases from J, with 11 bases in between. CDR1 and CDR2 (germline): SQVTM, ANQGSEA. The CDR3 nucleotides read TGCAGCGTTCGGGACGCAGTCTACGAGCAGTACTTC. It translates to CSVRDAVYEQYF.

The genes are TRBV5-1 and TRBJ2-6; D is possibly TRBD1 or TRBD2 (5 bases each). V dropped 2 bases and J dropped 2 bases, with 8 bases sitting between them. The CDR3 runs to 15 residues. Per the germline V gene, CDR1 is SGHRS and CDR2 is YFSETQ. The CDR3 DNA reads as TGCGCCAGCAGCTTCGGGGCGGCTGGGGCCAACGTCCTGACTTTC. This codes for CASSFGAAGANVLTF.

The chain joins TRBV7-3 to TRBJ2-1; D may be TRBD1 (5 bases). The length of the CDR3 is 14 residues. V was cut by 8 bases and J by 0 bases, with 11 bases left in between. The V gene's germline CDR1 is SGHTA and CDR2 FQGTGA. In DNA form, the CDR3 reads TGTGCCAGCGGGGCCGGCTCCTCCTACAATGAGCAGTTCTTC. It encodes CASGAGSSYNEQFF.

This clonotype showed up just a few times. This chain connects TRBV27 to TRBJ2-1, with D maybe TRBD2 (5 bases). Germline loops: CDR1 MNHEY, CDR2 SMNVEV (reference sequence). Trimming removed 6 bases from V and 1 base from J, with 16 bases in between. The CDR3 totals 16 residues. The CDR3, as DNA: TGTGCCAGCAGAACCGAAAGCGGTTTGTCCTACAATGAGCAGTTCTTC. Its translation is CASRTESGLSYNEQFF.

This clonotype showed up just a few times. The rearrangement uses TRBV7-9 and TRBJ2-1; a possible D gene is TRBD1 (6 bases). Germline CDR1 and CDR2: SEHNR and FQNEAQ (reference sequence). The CDR3 sequence is 15 residues long. V was shortened by 5 bases and J by 0 bases, with 11 bases between the two germline ends. CDR3 in amino acids: CASSLKGGSYNEQFF. The CDR3 nucleotides are TGTGCCAGCAGCCTCAAAGGGGGCTCCTACAATGAGCAGTTCTTC.